This TCR beta chain was retrieved from a study of blood T cell repertoires in COVID-19. Turning to the study itself: The United States, Italy and Spain were the sources of the acute and convalescent COVID-19 samples.

CDR3 length: 16 residues. V was shortened by 8 bases and J by 2 bases, with 21 bases between the two germline ends. Per germline, CDR1 MRHNA and CDR2 SNTAGT. Original handling: Amplification of reference gene primers provided the estimated nucleated cell counts. Sequencing used immunoSEQ multiplex PCR; TCRdb keeps in-frame clones, though not all of them. D and trimming were read from the DNA, whereas the V and J calls and clone size are those reported in that table. The sample gives about 150,000 clones, about 85% of which show up once; under 2.5% is in the top ten. The receptor was derived from a woman in her seventies with acute or convalescent COVID-19. The sample was peripheral blood. The chain uses TRBV6-4 and TRBJ1-1, with D perhaps TRBD1 (6 bases). CDR3 in amino acids: CASPSGGEFCNTEAFF. The CDR3 DNA reads TGTGCCAGCCCCAGCGGGGGCGAATTCTGCAACACTGAAGCTTTCTTT.